The present TCR beta chain was sequenced within a study of blood T cells in healthy people across ages. The study's findings and limits: Measured against age, TCR beta diversity per million T cells decreased in a roughly linear manner.

Primed by a sample-barcoded 5' primer and a J-beta primer mix, a second PCR proceeded for 7 to 11 cycles. TCRdb re-analysed the 5' RACE reads in MiXCR, keeping a single row per CDR3 protein. The sample shows some 760,000 distinct CDR3 sequences, 25% of them seen only once. The CDR3 consists of 18 residues. Germline CDR1 SGHTA, CDR2 FQGNSA. This clonotype was counted between two and nine times. What it binds is unknown. Mismatch with germline at one junction end may stem from a read error. A further study also used this sample, focusing on T cells of mothers and their children. That source notes: The study found slightly higher but non-significant overlap in related versus unrelated mother-child pairs.

The chain recombines TRBV7-2 with TRBJ2-5, with TRBD2 matching over 14 bases. The J call is uncertain, as TRBJ2-1 better fits the DNA end. The sequenced material came from blood. The TCR comes from a boy between 10 and 17 years old in good health. Here the CDR3 reads CASSPAPGTSGRLNGQFF. The CDR3 nucleotides are TGTGCCAGCAGCCCGGCCCCCGGGACTAGCGGGAGACTTAATGGGCAGTTCTTC.